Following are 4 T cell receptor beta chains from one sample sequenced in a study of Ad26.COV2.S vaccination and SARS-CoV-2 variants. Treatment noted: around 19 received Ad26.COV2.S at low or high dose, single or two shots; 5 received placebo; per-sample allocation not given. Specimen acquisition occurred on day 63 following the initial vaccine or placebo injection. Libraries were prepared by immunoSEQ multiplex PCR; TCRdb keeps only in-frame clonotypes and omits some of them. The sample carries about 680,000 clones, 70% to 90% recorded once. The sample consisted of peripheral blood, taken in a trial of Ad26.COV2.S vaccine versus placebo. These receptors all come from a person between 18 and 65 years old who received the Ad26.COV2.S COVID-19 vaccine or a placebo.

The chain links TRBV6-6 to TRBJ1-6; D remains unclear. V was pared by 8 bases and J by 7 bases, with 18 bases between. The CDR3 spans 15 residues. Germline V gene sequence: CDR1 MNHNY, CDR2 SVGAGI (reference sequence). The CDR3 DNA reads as TGTGCCAGCGAGGCTGAAGGGTCGGGGAATTCACCCCTCCACTTT. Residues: CASEAEGSGNSPLHF.

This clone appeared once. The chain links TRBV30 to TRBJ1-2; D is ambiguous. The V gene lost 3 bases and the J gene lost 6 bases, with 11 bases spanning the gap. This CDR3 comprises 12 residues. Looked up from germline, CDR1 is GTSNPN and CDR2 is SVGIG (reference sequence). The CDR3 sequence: CAWRVFSDGYTF. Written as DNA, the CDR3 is TGTGCCTGGAGGGTGTTTAGCGATGGCTACACCTTC.

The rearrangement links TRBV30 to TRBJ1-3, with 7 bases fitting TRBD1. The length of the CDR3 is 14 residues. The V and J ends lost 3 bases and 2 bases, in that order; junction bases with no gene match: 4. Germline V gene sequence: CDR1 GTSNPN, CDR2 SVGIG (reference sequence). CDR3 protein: CAWRAQGTGNTIYF. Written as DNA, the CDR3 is TGTGCCTGGAGGGCACAGGGGACTGGAAACACCATATATTTT.

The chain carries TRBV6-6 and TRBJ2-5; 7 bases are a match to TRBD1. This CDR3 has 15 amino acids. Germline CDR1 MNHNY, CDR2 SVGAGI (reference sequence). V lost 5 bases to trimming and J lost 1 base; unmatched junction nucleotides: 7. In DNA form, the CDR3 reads TGTGCCAGCAGTGCCAACAGGGGTTCCCAAGAGACCCAGTACTTC. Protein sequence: CASSANRGSQETQYF.